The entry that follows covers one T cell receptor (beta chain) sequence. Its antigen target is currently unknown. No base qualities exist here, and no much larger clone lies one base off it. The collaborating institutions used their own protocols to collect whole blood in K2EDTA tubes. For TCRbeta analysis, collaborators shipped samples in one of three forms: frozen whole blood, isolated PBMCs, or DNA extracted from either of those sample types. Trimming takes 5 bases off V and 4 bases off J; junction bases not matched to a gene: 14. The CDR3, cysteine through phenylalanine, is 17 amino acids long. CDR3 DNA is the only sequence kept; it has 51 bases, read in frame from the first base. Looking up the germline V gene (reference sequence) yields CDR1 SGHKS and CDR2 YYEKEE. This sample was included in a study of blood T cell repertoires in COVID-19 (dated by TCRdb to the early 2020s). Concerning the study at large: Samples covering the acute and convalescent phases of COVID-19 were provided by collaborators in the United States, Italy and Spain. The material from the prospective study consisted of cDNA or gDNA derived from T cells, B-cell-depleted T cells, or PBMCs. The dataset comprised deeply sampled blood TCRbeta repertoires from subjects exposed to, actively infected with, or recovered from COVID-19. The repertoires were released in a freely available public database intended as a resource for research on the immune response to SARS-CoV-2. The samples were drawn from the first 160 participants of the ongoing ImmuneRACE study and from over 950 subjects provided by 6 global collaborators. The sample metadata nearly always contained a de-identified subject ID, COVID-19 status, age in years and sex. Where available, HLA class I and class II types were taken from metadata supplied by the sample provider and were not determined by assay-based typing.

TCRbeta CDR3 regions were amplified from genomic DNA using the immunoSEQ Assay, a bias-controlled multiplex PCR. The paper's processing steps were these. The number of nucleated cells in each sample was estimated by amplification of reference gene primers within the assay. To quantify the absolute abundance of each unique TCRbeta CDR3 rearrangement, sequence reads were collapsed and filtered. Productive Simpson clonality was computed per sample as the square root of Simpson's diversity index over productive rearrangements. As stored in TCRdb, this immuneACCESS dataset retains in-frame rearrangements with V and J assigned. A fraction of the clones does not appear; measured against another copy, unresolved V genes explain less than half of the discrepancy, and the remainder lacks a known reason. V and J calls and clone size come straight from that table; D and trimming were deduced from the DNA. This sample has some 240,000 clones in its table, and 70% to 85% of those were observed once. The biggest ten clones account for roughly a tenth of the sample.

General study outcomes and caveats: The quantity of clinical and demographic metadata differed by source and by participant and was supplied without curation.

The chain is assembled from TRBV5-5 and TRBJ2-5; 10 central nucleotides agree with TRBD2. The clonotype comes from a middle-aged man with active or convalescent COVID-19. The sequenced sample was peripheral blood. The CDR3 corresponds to CASSLRPSGRALETQYF. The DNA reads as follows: TGTGCCAGCAGTCTACGACCCAGCGGGAGGGCCTTAGAGACCCAGTACTTC.